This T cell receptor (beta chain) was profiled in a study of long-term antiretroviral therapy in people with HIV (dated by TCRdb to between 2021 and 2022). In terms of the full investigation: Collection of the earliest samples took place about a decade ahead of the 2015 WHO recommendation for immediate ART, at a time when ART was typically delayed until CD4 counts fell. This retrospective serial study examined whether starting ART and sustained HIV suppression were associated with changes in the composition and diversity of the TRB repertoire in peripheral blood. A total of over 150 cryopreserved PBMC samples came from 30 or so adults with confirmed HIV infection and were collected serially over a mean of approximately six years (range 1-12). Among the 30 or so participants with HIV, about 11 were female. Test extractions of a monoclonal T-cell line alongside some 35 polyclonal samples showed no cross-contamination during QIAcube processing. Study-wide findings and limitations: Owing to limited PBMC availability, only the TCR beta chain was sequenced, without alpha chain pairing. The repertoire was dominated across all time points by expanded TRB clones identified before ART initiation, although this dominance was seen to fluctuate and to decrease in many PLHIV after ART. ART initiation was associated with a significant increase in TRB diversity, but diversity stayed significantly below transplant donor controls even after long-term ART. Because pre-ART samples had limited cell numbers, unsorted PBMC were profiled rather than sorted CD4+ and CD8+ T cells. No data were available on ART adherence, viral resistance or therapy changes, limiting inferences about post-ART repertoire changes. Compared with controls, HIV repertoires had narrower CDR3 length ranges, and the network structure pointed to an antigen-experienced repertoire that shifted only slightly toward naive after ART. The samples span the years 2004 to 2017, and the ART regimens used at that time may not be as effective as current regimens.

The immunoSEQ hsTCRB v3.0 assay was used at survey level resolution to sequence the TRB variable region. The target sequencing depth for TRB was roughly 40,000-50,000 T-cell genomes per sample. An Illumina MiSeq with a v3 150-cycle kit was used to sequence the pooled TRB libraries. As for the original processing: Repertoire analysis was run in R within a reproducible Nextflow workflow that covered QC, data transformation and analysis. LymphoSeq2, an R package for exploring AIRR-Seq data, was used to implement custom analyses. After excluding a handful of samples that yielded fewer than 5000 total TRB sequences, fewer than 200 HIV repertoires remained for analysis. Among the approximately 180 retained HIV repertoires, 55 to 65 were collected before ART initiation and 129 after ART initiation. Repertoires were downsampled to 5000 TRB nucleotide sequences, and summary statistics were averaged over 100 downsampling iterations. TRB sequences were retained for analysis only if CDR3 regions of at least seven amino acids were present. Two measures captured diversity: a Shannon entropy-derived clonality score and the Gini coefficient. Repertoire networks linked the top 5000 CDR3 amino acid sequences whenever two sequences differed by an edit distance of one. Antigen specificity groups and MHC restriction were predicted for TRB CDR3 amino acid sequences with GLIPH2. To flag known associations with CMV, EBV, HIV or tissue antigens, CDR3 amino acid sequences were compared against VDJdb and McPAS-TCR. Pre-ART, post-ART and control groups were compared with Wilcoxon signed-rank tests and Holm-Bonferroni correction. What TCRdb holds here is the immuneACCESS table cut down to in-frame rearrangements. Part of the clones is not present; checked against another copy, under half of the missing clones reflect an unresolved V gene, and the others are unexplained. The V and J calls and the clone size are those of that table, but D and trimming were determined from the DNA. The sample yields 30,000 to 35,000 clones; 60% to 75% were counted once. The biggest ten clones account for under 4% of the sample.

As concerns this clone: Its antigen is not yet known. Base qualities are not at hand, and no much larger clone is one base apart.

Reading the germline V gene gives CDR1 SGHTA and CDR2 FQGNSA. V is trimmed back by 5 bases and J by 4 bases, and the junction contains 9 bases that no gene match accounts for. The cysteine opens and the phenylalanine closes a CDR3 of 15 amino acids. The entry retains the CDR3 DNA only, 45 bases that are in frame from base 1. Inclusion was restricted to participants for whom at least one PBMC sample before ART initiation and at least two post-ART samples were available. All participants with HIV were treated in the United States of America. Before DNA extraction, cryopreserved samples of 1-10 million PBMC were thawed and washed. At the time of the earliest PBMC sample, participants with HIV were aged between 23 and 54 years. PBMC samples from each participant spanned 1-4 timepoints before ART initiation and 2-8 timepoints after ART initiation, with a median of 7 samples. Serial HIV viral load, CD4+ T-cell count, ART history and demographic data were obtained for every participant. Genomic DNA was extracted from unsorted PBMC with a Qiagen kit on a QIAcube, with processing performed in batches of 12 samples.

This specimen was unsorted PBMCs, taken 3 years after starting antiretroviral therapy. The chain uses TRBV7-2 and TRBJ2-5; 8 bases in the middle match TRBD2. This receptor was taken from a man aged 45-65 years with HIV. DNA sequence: TGTGCCAGCAGCCCGCAGACTAGCGCGGGAGAGACCCAGTACTTC. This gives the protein CASSPQTSAGETQYF.